The following is a T cell receptor (beta chain) sequence with its context. Its antigen is unknown. V was shortened by 5 bases and J by 2 bases, with 10 bases between the two germline ends. The germline CDR1 and CDR2 sequences are MNHNY and SVGAGI (reference sequence). The CDR3 is 13 residues long. Naive CD8 populations comprised CD45RO-negative cells positively selected for CCR7, excluding terminally differentiated effector memory CD45RA+ cells. All participating donors were Caucasian adults from Nashville, Tennessee. In the original processing: ImmunoSEQ output held junction-only sequences without quality scores, so filtering differed. Generated by immunoSEQ multiplex PCR, the TCRdb table keeps only in-frame clones and is missing some. V and J calls and clone size are those listed in that table; D and trimming were worked out from the DNA. Of about 2.1 million clones detected, 80% to 95% appear once; the ten largest clones hold around 1.8%.

This specimen belongs to a study of shared clonotypes between healthy human individuals. Overall study results and limits: In this cohort, only blood was sampled, and tissue repertoires likely differ.

The sequencing input was naive CD8+ T cells from PBMCs. The clonotype was recovered from a man aged 18 to 35 in good health. Some clones in this sample may be carry-over from other donors' samples. The rearrangement uses TRBV6-6 and TRBJ2-7, with a tentative D call TRBD2 (5 bases). CDR3 sequence (DNA): TGTGCCAGCAGTGCCAGCGGAGCCTACGAGCAGTACTTC. This encodes CASSASGAYEQYF.